A single sample is the source of the 12 T cell receptor beta chains below, sequenced in a study of blood T cell repertoires in COVID-19. Assay used: immunoSEQ multiplex PCR; TCRdb lists only in-frame clones, some missing. The table lists around 190,000 clones, about 76% of them singletons, with roughly 8.7% in the top ten. The source material was peripheral blood. The receptor source for this set is a woman between 50 and 59 years old with active or convalescent COVID-19.

The chain has TRBV6-5 and TRBJ2-7; D might be TRBD1 (5 bases). Trimming removed 4 bases at V and 7 bases at J, with 14 bases between. Germline V CDR1 and CDR2: MNHEY, SVGAGI. The CDR3 covers 13 residues. CDR3 residues: CASSSVRVGEQYF. The DNA for the CDR3 is TGTGCCAGCAGTTCCGTCAGGGTGGGAGAGCAGTACTTC.

The chain employs TRBV3-1 (or the pseudogene TRBV3-2) and TRBJ2-3; TRBD2 agrees at 9 bases. The CDR3 has 14 amino acids. Trimming cost V 5 bases and J 6 bases; bases outside gene matches: 6. The germline gives CDR1 LGHDT, CDR2 YNNKEL (reference sequence). CDR3 amino acids: CASSVRGGLDTQYF. The CDR3 region has the DNA TGTGCCAGCAGCGTGCGGGGGGGGCTGGATACGCAGTATTTT.

This chain joins TRBV7-2 and TRBJ2-7; D gene unclear. The CDR3 runs to 16 residues. The germline V and J ends were trimmed by 0 bases and 4 bases, with 16 bases remaining between them. The germline V gene has CDR1 SGHTA and CDR2 FQGNSA. The CDR3 DNA reads TGTGCCAGCAGCTTAGCGAATACAGCCTCCCTTTACGAGCAGTACTTC. Protein sequence: CASSLANTASLYEQYF.

The table lists this clone with a few counts. The J gene is TRBJ1-6, the V gene TRBV5-1; possible D gene TRBD1, 5 bases. Looked up from germline, CDR1 is SGHRS and CDR2 is YFSETQ. The length of the CDR3 is 15 residues. The V end lost 0 bases, the J end lost 5 bases, and 9 bases lay between the germline ends. CDR3 residues: CASSLEGIDNSPLHF. The CDR3 coding sequence is TGCGCCAGCAGCTTGGAGGGGATCGATAATTCACCCCTCCACTTT.

The J gene is TRBJ2-7, the V gene TRBV6-4, with 8 bases fitting TRBD2. In germline, CDR1 is MRHNA, CDR2 SNTAGT. J gave up 5 bases and V 11 bases, and 5 bases lay outside the gene matches. The CDR3 consists of 11 residues. DNA for the CDR3: TGTGCCCCCCTCGGGGGGGACGAGCAGTACTTC. Amino acids: CAPLGGDEQYF.

This clone appeared a single time. The chain couples TRBV6-6 to TRBJ2-3; 8 bases fit TRBD1. V dropped 2 bases and J dropped 3; count of bases not matched to a gene: 4. The CDR3 covers 15 residues. The V gene's germline CDR1 is MNHNY and CDR2 SVGAGI (reference sequence). The CDR3 region is CASSYPGQGTDTQYF. The CDR3 DNA is TGTGCCAGCAGTTACCCCGGACAGGGAACAGATACGCAGTATTTT.

The chain links TRBV11-2 to TRBJ2-1, with TRBD2 identical over 12 bases. Losses at the gene ends were 1 base for V and 10 bases for J; bases not matched to a gene: 8. This CDR3 is 16 amino acids long. Germline V CDR1 and CDR2: SGHAT, FQNNGV. CDR3 residues: CASSLARLAGVGEQFF. CDR3 bases: TGTGCCAGCAGCTTAGCCCGACTAGCGGGAGTAGGGGAGCAGTTCTTC.

This chain uses TRBV4-3 with TRBJ2-3; 8 nucleotides agree with TRBD2. The CDR3 runs to 18 residues. CDR1 and CDR2 (germline): LGHNA, YSLEER. The V segment lost 0 bases and the J segment 2 bases; nucleotides outside the gene matches: 10. Written as DNA, the CDR3 is TGCGCCAGCAGCCAAGATCTCTGGAGCGGGGGAGCCACAGATACGCAGTATTTT. This encodes CASSQDLWSGGATDTQYF.

The chain joins TRBV24-1 to TRBJ2-5; TRBD1 matches at 9 bases. CDR1 KGHDR and CDR2 SFDVKD come from the germline V gene. The CDR3 sequence is 17 residues long. V lost 2 bases to trimming and J lost 5 bases; unmatched junction nucleotides: 11. CDR3: CATSDSPIRDRAETQYF. As DNA, the CDR3 is TGTGCCACCAGTGATTCGCCGATCCGGGACAGGGCCGAGACCCAGTACTTC.

The rearrangement links TRBV28 to TRBJ1-2; the match to TRBD1 covers 7 bases. Germline loops: CDR1 MDHEN, CDR2 SYDVKM. The trim removed 8 bases at V and 6 bases at J, leaving 12 bases unmatched. This CDR3 has 14 amino acids. The CDR3 nucleotides are TGTGCCAGCCGTCGTACAGGGGAAGGGAATGGCTACACCTTC. Translation gives CASRRTGEGNGYTF.

The chain employs TRBV10-3 and TRBJ1-3; 7 nucleotides align to TRBD1. Per the germline V gene, CDR1 is ENHRY and CDR2 is SYGVKD. This CDR3 is built from 17 residues. V was clipped by 2 bases and J by 0 bases; unmatched bases: 7. CDR3 in DNA: TGTGCCATCAGTGAGACGGGACAGCTGAGCTCTGGAAACACCATATATTTT. Residues: CAISETGQLSSGNTIYF.

The chain has TRBV29-1 and TRBJ2-5; the D gene is possibly TRBD1 (6 bases). Per the germline V gene, CDR1 is SQVTM and CDR2 is ANQGSEA. CDR3 length equals 14 residues. The V end lost 6 bases, the J end lost 5 bases, and 19 bases lay between the germline ends. The CDR3 reads CSVEQGRGSETQYF. The DNA of the CDR3 is TGCAGCGTAGAGCAAGGCAGGGGATCGGAGACCCAGTACTTC.